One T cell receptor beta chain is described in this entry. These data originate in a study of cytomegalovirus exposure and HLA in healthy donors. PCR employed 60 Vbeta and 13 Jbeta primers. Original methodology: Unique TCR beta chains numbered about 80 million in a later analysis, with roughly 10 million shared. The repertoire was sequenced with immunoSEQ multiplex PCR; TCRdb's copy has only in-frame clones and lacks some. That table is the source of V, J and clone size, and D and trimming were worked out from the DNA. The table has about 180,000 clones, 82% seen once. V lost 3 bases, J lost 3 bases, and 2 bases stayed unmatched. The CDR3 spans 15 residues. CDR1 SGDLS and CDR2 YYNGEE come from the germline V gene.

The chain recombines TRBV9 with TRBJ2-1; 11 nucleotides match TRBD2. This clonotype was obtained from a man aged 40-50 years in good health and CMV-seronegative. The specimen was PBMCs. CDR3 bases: TGTGCCAGCAGCGGGGGACTAGCGGTCTACAATGAGCAGTTCTTC. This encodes CASSGGLAVYNEQFF.